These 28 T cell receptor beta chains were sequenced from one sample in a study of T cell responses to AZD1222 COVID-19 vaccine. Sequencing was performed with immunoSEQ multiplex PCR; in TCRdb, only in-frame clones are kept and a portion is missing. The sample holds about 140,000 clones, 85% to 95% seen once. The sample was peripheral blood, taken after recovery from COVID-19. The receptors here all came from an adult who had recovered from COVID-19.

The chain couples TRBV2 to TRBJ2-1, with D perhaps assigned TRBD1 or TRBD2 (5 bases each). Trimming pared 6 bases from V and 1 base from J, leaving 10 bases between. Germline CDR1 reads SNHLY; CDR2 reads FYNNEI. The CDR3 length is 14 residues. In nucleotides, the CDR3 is TGTGCCAGCAGGCCAGGGACGTCCTACAATGAGCAGTTCTTC. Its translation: CASRPGTSYNEQFF.

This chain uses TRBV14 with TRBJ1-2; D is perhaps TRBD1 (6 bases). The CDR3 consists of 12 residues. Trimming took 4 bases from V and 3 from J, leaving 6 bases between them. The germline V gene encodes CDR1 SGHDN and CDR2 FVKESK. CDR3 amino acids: CASSPGDYGYTF. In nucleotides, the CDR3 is TGTGCCAGCAGCCCAGGGGACTATGGCTACACCTTC. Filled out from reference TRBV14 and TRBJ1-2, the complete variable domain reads EAGVTQFPSHSVIEKGQTVTLRCDPISGHDNLYWYRRVMGKEIKFLLHFVKESKQDESGMPNNRFLAERTGGTYSTLKVQPAELEDSGVYFCASSPGDYGYTFGSGTRLTVV.

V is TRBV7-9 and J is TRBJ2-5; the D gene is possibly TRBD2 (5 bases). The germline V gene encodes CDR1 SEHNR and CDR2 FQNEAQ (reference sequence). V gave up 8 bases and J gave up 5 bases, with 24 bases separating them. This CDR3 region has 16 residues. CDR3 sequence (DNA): TGTGCCAGCGGAGGCATAGCAGGCCCCTCCGTTGAGACCCAGTACTTC. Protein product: CASGGIAGPSVETQYF.

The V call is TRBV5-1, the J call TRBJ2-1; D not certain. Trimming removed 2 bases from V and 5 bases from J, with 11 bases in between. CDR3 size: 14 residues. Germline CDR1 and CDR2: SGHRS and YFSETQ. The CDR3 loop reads CASSFGRIDNEQFF. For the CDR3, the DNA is TGCGCCAGCAGCTTCGGCAGAATTGACAATGAGCAGTTCTTC.

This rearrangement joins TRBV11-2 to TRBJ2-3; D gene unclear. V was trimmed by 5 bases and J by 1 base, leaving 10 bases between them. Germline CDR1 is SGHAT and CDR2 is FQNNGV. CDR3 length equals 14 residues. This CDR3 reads CASSPGPRTDTQYF. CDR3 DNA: TGTGCCAGCAGCCCGGGCCCGCGCACAGATACGCAGTATTTT.

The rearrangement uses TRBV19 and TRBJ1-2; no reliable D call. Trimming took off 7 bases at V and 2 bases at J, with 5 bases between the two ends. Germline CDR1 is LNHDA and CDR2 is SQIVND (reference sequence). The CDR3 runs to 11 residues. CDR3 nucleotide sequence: TGTGCCAGTACAGGCAACTATGGCTACACCTTC. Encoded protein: CASTGNYGYTF.

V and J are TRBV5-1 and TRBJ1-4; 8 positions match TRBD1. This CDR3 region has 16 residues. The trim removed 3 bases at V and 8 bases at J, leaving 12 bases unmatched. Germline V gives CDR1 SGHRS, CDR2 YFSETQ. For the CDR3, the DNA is TGCGCCAGCAGCTCCGGGACAGGAGGCTTTCGAGAAAAACTGTTTTTT. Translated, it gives CASSSGTGGFREKLFF.

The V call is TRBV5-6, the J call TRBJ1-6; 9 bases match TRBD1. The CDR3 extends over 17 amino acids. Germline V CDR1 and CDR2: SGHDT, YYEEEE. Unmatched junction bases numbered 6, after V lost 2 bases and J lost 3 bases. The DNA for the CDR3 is TGTGCCAGCAGCTTATACAGACAGGGGGGCTATAATTCACCCCTCCACTTT. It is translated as CASSLYRQGGYNSPLHF.

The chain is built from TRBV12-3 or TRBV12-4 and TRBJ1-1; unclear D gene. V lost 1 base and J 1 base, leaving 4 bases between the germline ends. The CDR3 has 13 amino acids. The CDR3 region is CASSLVTNTEAFF. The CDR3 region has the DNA TGTGCCAGCAGTTTAGTTACGAACACTGAAGCTTTCTTT.

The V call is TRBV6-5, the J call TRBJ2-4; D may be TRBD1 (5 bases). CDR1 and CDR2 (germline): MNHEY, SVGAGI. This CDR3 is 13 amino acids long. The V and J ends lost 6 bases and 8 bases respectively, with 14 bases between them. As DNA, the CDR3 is TGTGCCAGCAGACGGGCACAAGGGGACATTCAGTACTTC. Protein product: CASRRAQGDIQYF.

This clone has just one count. Written as DNA, the CDR3 is TGTGCCAGCGATGACAGATTCTATGGCTACACCTTC. Its protein product is CASDDRFYGYTF. This chain connects TRBV28 to TRBJ1-2; a weak D match, TRBD1 (5 bases). Germline values: CDR1 MDHEN, CDR2 SYDVKM. This CDR3 contains 12 residues. Trimming pared 8 bases from V and 4 bases from J, leaving 11 bases between.

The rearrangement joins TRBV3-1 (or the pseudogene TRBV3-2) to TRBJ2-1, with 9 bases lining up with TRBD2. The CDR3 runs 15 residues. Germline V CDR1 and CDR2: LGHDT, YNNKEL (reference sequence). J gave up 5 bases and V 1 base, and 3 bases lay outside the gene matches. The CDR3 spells CASSQGTSVNNEQFF. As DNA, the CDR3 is TGTGCCAGCAGCCAAGGGACTAGCGTTAACAATGAGCAGTTCTTC.

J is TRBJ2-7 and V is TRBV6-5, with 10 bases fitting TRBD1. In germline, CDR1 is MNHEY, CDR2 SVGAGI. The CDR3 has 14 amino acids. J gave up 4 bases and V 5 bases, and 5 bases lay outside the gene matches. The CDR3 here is CASSLDRGRYEQYF. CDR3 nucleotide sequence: TGTGCCAGCAGTCTCGACAGGGGGCGGTACGAGCAGTACTTC.

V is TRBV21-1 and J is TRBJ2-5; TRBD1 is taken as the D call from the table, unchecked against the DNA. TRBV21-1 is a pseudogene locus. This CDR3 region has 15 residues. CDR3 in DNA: TGTGCCAGCAGCAAAGGACAGGGGCCTTCAGAGACCCAGTACTTC. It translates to CASSKGQGPSETQYF.

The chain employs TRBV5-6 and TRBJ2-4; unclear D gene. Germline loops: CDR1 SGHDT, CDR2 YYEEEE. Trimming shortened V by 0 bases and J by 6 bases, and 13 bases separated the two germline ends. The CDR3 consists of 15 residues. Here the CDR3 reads CASSLGTRYLNIQYF. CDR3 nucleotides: TGTGCCAGCAGCTTGGGGACCCGGTACTTAAACATTCAGTACTTC.

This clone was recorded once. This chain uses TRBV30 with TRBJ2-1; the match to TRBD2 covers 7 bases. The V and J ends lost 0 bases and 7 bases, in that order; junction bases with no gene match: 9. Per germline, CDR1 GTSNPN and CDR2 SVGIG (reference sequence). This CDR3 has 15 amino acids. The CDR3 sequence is CAWSVVAGVPNEQFF. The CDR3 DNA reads TGTGCCTGGAGTGTAGTTGCGGGAGTTCCGAATGAGCAGTTCTTC. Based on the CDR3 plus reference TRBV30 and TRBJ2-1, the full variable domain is SQTIHQWPATLVQPVGSPLSLECTVEGTSNPNLYWYRQAAGRGLQLLFYSVGIGQISSEVPQNLSASRPQDRQFILSSKKLLLSDSGFYLCAWSVVAGVPNEQFFGPGTRLTVL.

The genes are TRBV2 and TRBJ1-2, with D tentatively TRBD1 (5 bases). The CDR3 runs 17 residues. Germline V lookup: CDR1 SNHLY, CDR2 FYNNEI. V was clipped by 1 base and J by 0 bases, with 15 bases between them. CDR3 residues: CASSEVTGFVSNYGYTF. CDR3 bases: TGTGCCAGCAGTGAAGTTACAGGATTTGTCTCTAACTATGGCTACACCTTC.

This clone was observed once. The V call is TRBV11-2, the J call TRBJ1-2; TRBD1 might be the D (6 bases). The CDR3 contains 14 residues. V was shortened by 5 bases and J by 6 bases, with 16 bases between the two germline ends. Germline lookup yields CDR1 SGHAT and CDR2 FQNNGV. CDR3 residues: CASSLTTGSNGYTF. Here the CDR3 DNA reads TGTGCCAGCAGCCTGACGACAGGCTCGAATGGCTACACCTTC.

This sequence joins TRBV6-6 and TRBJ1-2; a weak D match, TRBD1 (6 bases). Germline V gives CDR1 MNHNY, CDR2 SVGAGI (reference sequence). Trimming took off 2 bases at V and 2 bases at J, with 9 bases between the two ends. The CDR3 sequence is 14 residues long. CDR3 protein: CASSYGGLNYGYTF. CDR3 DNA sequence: TGTGCCAGCAGTTACGGGGGCCTGAACTATGGCTACACCTTC.

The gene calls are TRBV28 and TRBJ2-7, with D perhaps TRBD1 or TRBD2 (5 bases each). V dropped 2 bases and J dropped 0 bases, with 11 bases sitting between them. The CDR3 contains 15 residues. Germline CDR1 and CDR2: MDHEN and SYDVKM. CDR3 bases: TGTGCCAGCAGTTTAGGGGGATCGGGCTCCTACGAGCAGTACTTC. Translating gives CASSLGGSGSYEQYF.

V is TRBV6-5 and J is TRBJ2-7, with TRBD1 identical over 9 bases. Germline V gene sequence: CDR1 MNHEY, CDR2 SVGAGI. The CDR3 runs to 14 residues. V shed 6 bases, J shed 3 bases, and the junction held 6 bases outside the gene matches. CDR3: CASRNSGQGYEQYF. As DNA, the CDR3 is TGTGCCAGCAGAAACTCGGGACAGGGCTACGAGCAGTACTTC.

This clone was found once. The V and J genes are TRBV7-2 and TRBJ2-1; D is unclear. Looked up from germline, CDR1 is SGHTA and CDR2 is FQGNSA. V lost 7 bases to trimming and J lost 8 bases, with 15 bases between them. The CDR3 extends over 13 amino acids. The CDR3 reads CASTPRRVYEQFF. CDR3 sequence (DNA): TGTGCCAGCACCCCCCGCAGAGTCTATGAGCAGTTCTTC.

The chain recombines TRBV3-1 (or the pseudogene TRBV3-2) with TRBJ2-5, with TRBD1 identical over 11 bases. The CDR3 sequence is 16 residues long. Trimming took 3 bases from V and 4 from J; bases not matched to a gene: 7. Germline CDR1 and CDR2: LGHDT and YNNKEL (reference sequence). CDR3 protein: CASSQRKDRGRETQYF. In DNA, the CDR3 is TGTGCCAGCAGCCAGCGCAAGGACAGGGGGCGAGAGACCCAGTACTTC.

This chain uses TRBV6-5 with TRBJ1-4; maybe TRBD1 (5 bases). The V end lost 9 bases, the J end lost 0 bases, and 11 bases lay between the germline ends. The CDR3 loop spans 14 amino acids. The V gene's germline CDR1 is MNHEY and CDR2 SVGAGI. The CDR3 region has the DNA TGTGCCAGTGGGGGGAGGGCAACTAATGAAAAACTGTTTTTT. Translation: CASGGRATNEKLFF.

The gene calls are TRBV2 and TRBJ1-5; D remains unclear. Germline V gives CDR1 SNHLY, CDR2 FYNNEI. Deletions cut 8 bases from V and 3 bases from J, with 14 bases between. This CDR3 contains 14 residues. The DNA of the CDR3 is TGTGCCAGCGGGTACAGTTTACCCAATCAGCCCCAGCATTTT. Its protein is CASGYSLPNQPQHF.

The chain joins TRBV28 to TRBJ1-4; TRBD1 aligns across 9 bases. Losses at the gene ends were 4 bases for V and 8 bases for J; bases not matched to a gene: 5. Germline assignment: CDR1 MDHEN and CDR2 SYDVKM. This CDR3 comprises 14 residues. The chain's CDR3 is CASSSQGAREKLFF. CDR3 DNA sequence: TGTGCCAGCAGTTCACAGGGGGCGCGCGAAAAACTGTTTTTT.

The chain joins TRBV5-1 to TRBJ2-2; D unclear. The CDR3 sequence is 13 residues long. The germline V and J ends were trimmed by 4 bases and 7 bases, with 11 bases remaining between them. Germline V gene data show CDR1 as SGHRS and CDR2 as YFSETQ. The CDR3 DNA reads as TGCGCCAGCAGCCCGAACACCGTCGGGGAGCTGTTTTTT. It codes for CASSPNTVGELFF.

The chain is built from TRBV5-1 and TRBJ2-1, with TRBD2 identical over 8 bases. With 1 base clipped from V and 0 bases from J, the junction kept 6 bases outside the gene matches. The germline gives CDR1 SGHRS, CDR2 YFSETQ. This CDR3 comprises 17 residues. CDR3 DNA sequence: TGCGCCAGCAGCTTGTCTCTAGCGGGCCGCTCCTACAATGAGCAGTTCTTC. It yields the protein CASSLSLAGRSYNEQFF.